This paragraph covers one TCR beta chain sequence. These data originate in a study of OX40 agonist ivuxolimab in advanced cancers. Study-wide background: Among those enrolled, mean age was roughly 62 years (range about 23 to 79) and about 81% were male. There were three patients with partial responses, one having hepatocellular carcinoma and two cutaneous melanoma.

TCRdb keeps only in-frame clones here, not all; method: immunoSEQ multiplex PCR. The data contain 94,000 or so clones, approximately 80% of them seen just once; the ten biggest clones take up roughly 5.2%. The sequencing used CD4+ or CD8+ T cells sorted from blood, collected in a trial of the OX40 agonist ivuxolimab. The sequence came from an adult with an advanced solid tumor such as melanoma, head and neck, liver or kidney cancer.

CDR3 coding DNA: TGCGCCAGCAGTGAGGGGGCGGCTCAGCCCCAGCATTTT. This gives the protein CASSEGAAQPQHF. The gene calls are TRBV10-2 and TRBJ1-5; possibly TRBD1 for D (5 bases). CDR3 size: 13 residues. Germline V lookup: CDR1 WSHSY, CDR2 SAAADI. Trimming took 2 bases from V and 6 from J, leaving 8 bases between them.